This entry lists 18 T cell receptor beta chains sequenced from one sample in a study of T cell changes during pregnancy in multiple sclerosis (dated by TCRdb to 2018 to 2020). The library was made by the immunoSEQ multiplex PCR assay. Not all clones reach the TCRdb copy of this immuneACCESS table, which keeps in-frame sequences only. Checked studies attribute under half of the gap to unresolved V genes and leave the rest unexplained. A total of around 31,000 clones appear in this sample, around 91% of them only once. Together, the top ten hold over 0.5% of the sample. Sequencing was performed on CD4+ T cells from peripheral blood mononuclear cells, taken in the third trimester of pregnancy. These TCRs come from a female donor in good health, enrolled as a control in a pregnancy study.

V and J are TRBV10-1 and TRBJ2-3, with 8 bases lining up with TRBD2. In germline, CDR1 is WNHNN, CDR2 SYGVQD (reference sequence). The CDR3 sequence is 14 residues long. After removal of 0 bases from V and 7 bases from J, the junction contained 3 bases not matched to a gene. CDR3 region: CASSESIAGHTQYF. In DNA, the CDR3 is TGCGCCAGCAGTGAGTCGATAGCGGGGCATACGCAGTATTTT.

V is TRBV5-6 and J is TRBJ2-1; 10 bases fit TRBD1. From germline, CDR1 is SGHDT and CDR2 YYEEEE. Unmatched junction bases numbered 9, after V lost 5 bases and J lost 4 bases. This CDR3 region has 16 residues. The DNA for the CDR3 is TGTGCCAGCAGATTCTCCGGGACAGGGGCTTACAATGAGCAGTTCTTC. The encoded protein is CASRFSGTGAYNEQFF.

The chain carries TRBV6-1 and TRBJ1-2; D call uncertain. V gave up 6 bases and J gave up 4 bases, with 18 bases separating them. Looked up from germline, CDR1 is MNHNS and CDR2 is SASEGT. CDR3 length: 15 amino acids. CDR3 nucleotide sequence: TGTGCCAGCAGCCTAGGAGGGATCTCTCCCTATGGCTACACCTTC. The encoded protein is CASSLGGISPYGYTF.

The chain carries TRBV25-1 and TRBJ2-1; D remains unclear. The CDR3 extends over 11 amino acids. V lost 7 bases and J lost 15, with 16 bases in between. Germline CDR1 MGHDK, CDR2 SYGVNS. CDR3 nucleotides: TGTGCCAGCACCAAAGGAGCTGTGTTGTTCTTC. Translating gives CASTKGAVLFF. The full variable domain, in which reference TRBV25-1 and TRBJ2-1 provide the parts outside the CDR3, is EADIYQTPRYLVIGTGKKITLECSQTMGHDKMYWYQQDPGMELHLIHYSYGVNSTEKGDLSSESTVSRIRTEHFPLTLESARPSHTSQYLCASTKGAVLFFGPGTRLTVL.

The chain uses TRBV19 and TRBJ2-1; 10 bases fit TRBD2. Trimming removed 6 bases from V and 15 bases from J; junction bases left unmatched: 11. The CDR3 consists of 13 residues. The germline gives CDR1 LNHDA, CDR2 SQIVND (reference sequence). CDR3: CASRALAGEVPFF. The CDR3 DNA reads TGTGCCAGTAGAGCCCTAGCGGGAGAGGTTCCGTTCTTC.

This sequence joins TRBV27 and TRBJ1-1, with D perhaps matching TRBD1 (6 bases). V was clipped by 4 bases and J by 1 base, with 7 bases between them. Germline CDR1 MNHEY, CDR2 SMNVEV (reference sequence). The CDR3 consists of 13 residues. For the CDR3, the DNA is TGTGCCAGCAGTTACAGGGAGAACACTGAAGCTTTCTTT. It translates to CASSYRENTEAFF.

The chain carries TRBV30 and TRBJ2-1; the match to TRBD2 covers 13 bases. The V and J ends lost 4 bases and 8 bases, in that order; junction bases with no gene match: 8. Germline V gene sequence: CDR1 GTSNPN, CDR2 SVGIG (reference sequence). This CDR3 comprises 15 residues. The CDR3 bases are TGTGCCTGGAACCCCGGGACTAGCGGGATTTATGAGCAGTTCTTC. Amino acid sequence: CAWNPGTSGIYEQFF.

The chain's CDR3 is CASSVPTGGRHNEQFF. The DNA of the CDR3 is TGTGCCAGCAGTGTACCGACAGGGGGCCGCCACAATGAGCAGTTCTTC. The chain uses TRBV28 and TRBJ2-1; 10 positions match TRBD1. The CDR3 is 16 residues long. Germline CDR1 reads MDHEN; CDR2 reads SYDVKM. Unmatched junction bases numbered 9, after V lost 5 bases and J lost 5 bases.

This sequence joins TRBV19 and TRBJ1-2; 11 positions agree with TRBD1. This CDR3 is 16 amino acids long. Germline-derived CDR1 and CDR2 are LNHDA and SQIVND (reference sequence). Unmatched junction bases numbered 3, after V lost 2 bases and J lost 1 base. CDR3 in amino acids: CASSIRGTGGNYGYTF. The CDR3 DNA sequence: TGTGCCAGTAGTATACGAGGGACAGGGGGTAACTATGGCTACACCTTC.

The V gene is TRBV30, the J gene TRBJ2-1, with 16 positions matching TRBD2. Unmatched junction bases numbered 8, after V lost 3 bases and J lost 9 bases. In germline, CDR1 is GTSNPN, CDR2 SVGIG (reference sequence). The CDR3 sequence is 16 residues long. This CDR3 is CAWSPGLAGGRSEQFF. In DNA form, the CDR3 reads TGTGCCTGGAGCCCGGGACTAGCGGGGGGGCGGAGTGAGCAGTTCTTC. Based on the CDR3 plus reference TRBV30 and TRBJ2-1, the full variable domain is SQTIHQWPATLVQPVGSPLSLECTVEGTSNPNLYWYRQAAGRGLQLLFYSVGIGQISSEVPQNLSASRPQDRQFILSSKKLLLSDSGFYLCAWSPGLAGGRSEQFFGPGTRLTVL.

This rearrangement joins TRBV11-1 to TRBJ2-7, with 10 positions matching TRBD2. V trimming: 5 bases; J trimming: 2 bases; junction bases outside the gene matches: 3. The germline V gene has CDR1 SGHAT and CDR2 FQDESV (reference sequence). The CDR3 sequence is 14 residues long. The CDR3 sequence is CASSHGTSAYEQYF. CDR3 coding DNA: TGTGCCAGCAGCCACGGGACTAGCGCCTACGAGCAGTACTTC.

V is TRBV9 and J is TRBJ1-6; a weak D match, TRBD1 (5 bases). Looked up from germline, CDR1 is SGDLS and CDR2 is YYNGEE. The CDR3 spans 15 residues. Trimming stripped 0 bases from V and 7 bases from J, with 11 bases between. The CDR3 protein is CASSVVSGLNSPLHF. The CDR3, as DNA: TGTGCCAGCAGCGTAGTCTCAGGGCTGAATTCACCCCTCCACTTT.

CDR3 bases: TGTGCCAGCAGCCAAGACAGGATCGGGGAGCAGTACTTC. Translated, it gives CASSQDRIGEQYF. This sequence joins TRBV7-8 and TRBJ2-7, with a weak D call TRBD1 (6 bases). CDR3 length: 13 amino acids. V was cut by 5 bases and J by 7 bases, with 15 bases left in between. Per germline, CDR1 SGHVS and CDR2 FQNEAQ.

The chain employs TRBV18 and TRBJ1-2; TRBD1 might be the D (5 bases). The CDR3 length is 17 residues. CDR1 and CDR2 (germline): KGHSH, LQKENI. Trimming removed 0 bases at V and 5 bases at J, with 19 bases between. CDR3 nucleotide sequence: TGTGCCAGCTCACCACCGACGACCGGGACTCTAGGGTATGGCTACACCTTC. This encodes CASSPPTTGTLGYGYTF.

V and J are TRBV19 and TRBJ2-7; 7 bases are shared with TRBD2. V was clipped by 5 bases and J by 0 bases; unmatched bases: 4. CDR1 and CDR2 (germline): LNHDA, SQIVND (reference sequence). CDR3 length equals 14 residues. DNA of the CDR3: TGTGCCAGTAGTCTTGGGGGGGTCTCCTACGAGCAGTACTTC. Amino acid sequence: CASSLGGVSYEQYF.

Only one count was recorded for this clone. V is TRBV18 and J is TRBJ2-1; 11 positions match TRBD2. J was trimmed by 2 bases and V by 0 bases; bases with no gene match: 6. The CDR3 sequence is 18 residues long. CDR1 and CDR2 (germline): KGHSH, LQKENI. The CDR3 nucleotides are TGTGCCAGCTCACCACCACCGGGGACTAGCGGTCCCTACAATGAGCAGTTCTTC. It codes for CASSPPPGTSGPYNEQFF.

V gene TRBV7-9 combines with J gene TRBJ1-1, with TRBD1 as a possible D gene (5 bases). The V end lost 0 bases, the J end lost 3 bases, and 11 bases lay between the germline ends. The germline CDR1 and CDR2 sequences are SEHNR and FQNEAQ (reference sequence). CDR3 length equals 15 residues. CDR3 sequence: CASSLAGVWDTEAFF. As DNA, the CDR3 is TGTGCCAGCAGCTTAGCAGGGGTGTGGGACACTGAAGCTTTCTTT.

The chain couples TRBV2 to TRBJ1-5; D is ambiguous. The CDR3 is 14 amino acids. Per germline, CDR1 SNHLY and CDR2 FYNNEI. V was pared by 2 bases and J by 3 bases, with 8 bases between. The CDR3 loop reads CASSESGPNQPQHF. CDR3 sequence (DNA): TGTGCCAGCAGTGAATCAGGCCCCAATCAGCCCCAGCATTTT.